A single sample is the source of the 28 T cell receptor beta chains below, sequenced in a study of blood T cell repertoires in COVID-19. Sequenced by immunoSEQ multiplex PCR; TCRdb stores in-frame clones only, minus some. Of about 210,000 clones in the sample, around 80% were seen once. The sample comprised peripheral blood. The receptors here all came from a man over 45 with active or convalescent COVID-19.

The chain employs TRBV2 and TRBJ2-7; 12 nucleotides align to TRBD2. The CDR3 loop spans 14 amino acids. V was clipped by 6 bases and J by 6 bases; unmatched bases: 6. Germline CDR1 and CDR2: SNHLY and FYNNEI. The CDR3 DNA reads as TGTGCCAGCAGAACACTAGCGGGGGGAGGCGAGCAGTACTTC. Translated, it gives CASRTLAGGGEQYF.

CDR3 coding DNA: TGTGCCAGCAGCCAGCTAGCGGGAGGTAAAGAGACCCAGTACTTC. Its protein is CASSQLAGGKETQYF. The rearrangement uses TRBV5-4 and TRBJ2-5, with 11 bases fitting TRBD2. The CDR3 extends over 15 amino acids. V trimming: 4 bases; J trimming: 3 bases; junction bases outside the gene matches: 5. Looked up from germline, CDR1 is SGHNT and CDR2 is YYREEE (reference sequence).

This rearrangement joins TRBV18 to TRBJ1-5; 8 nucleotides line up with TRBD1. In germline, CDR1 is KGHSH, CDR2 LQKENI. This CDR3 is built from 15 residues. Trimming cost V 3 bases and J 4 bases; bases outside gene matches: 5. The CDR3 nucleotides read TGTGCCAGCTCACCCCCGGGACAGGTTAATCAGCCCCAGCATTTT. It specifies CASSPPGQVNQPQHF.

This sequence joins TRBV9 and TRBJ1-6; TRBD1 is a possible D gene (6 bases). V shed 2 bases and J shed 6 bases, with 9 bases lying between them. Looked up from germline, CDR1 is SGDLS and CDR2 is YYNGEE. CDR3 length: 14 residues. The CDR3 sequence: CASSVGRGNSPLHF. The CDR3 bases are TGTGCCAGCAGCGTGGGCAGGGGTAATTCACCCCTCCACTTT.

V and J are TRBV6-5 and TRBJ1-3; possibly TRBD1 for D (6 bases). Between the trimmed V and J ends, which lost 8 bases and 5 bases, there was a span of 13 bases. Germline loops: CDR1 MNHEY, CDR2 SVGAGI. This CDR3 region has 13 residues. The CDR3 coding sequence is TGTGCCAGCGCAAGCACAGGGAGAAACACCATATATTTT. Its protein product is CASASTGRNTIYF.

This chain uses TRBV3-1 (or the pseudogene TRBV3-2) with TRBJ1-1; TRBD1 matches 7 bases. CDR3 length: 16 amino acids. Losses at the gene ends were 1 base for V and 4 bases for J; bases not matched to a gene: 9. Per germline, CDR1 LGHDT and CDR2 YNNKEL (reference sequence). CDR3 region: CASSQGFDRASTEAFF. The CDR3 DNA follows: TGTGCCAGCAGCCAAGGGTTCGACAGGGCGAGCACTGAAGCTTTCTTT.

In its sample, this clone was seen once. The CDR3 DNA is TGCGCCAGCAGCCCGTCCACGGGAGCCAAAAACATTCAGTACTTC. It encodes CASSPSTGAKNIQYF. The genes are TRBV5-1 and TRBJ2-4; D is unclear. Germline V gene sequence: CDR1 SGHRS, CDR2 YFSETQ. CDR3 length: 15 residues. Trimming left V 4 bases short and J 0 bases short, with 11 bases between.

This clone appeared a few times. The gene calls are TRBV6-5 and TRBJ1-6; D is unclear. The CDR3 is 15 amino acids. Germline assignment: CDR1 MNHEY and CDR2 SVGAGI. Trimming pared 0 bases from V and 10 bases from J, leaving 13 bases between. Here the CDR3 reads CASSYSGSAESPLHF. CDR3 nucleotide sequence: TGTGCCAGCAGTTACTCAGGGAGCGCGGAATCACCCCTCCACTTT.

CDR3 sequence (DNA): TGTGCCAGCAGTTCAGGGTTCGAGCAGTACTTC. Protein: CASSSGFEQYF. The chain joins TRBV12-3 or TRBV12-4 to TRBJ2-7, with D tentatively TRBD1 (5 bases). The CDR3 has 11 residues. V was shortened by 4 bases and J by 6 bases, with 7 bases between the two germline ends.

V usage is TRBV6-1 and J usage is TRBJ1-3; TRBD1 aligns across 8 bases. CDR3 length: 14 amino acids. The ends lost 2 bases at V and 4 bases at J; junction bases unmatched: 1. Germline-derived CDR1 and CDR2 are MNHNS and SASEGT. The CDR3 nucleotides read TGTGCCAGCAGTGAACAGGGGGCGGGAAACACCATATATTTT. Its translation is CASSEQGAGNTIYF.

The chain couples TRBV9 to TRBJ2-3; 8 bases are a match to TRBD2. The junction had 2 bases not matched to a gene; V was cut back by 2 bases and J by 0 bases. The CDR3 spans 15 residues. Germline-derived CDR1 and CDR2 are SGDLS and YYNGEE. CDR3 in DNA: TGTGCCAGCAGCGTCGGGGGGGAAAGCACAGATACGCAGTATTTT. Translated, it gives CASSVGGESTDTQYF.

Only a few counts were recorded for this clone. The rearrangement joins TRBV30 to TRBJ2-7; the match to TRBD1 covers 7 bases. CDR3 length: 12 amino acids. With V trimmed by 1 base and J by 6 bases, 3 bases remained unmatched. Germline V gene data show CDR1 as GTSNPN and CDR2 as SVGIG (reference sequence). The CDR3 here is CAWSEQGREQYF. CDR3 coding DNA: TGTGCCTGGAGTGAACAGGGGCGCGAGCAGTACTTC.

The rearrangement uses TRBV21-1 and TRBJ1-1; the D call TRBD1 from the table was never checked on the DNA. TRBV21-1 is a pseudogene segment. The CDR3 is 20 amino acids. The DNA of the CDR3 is TGTGCCAGCAGGGTCCAAGGGACAGGGAACGTCAATTCGATGAACACTGAAGCTTTCTTT. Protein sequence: CASRVQGTGNVNSMNTEAFF.

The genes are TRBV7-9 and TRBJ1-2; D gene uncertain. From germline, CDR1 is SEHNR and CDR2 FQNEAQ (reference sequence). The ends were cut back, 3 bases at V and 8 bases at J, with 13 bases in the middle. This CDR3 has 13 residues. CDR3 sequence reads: CASSFNSMVGYTF. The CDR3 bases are TGTGCCAGCAGCTTCAACAGCATGGTAGGCTACACCTTC.

CDR3 sequence reads: CASSTWDSRYTEAFF. CDR3 DNA: TGTGCCAGTAGTACGTGGGACAGTAGGTACACTGAAGCTTTCTTT. The chain has TRBV19 and TRBJ1-1; 7 bases are a match to TRBD1. CDR1 is LNHDA and CDR2 is SQIVND in the germline V gene (reference sequence). CDR3 length equals 15 residues. Germline trimming cut 4 bases from V and 3 bases from J; bases unmatched to any gene: 8.

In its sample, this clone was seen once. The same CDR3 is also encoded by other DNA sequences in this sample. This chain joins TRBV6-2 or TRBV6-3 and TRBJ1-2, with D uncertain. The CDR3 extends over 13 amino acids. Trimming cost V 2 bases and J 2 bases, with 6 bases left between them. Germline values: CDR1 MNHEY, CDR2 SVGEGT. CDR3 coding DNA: TGTGCCAGCAGTTACCCGGGGAACTATGGCTACACCTTC. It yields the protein CASSYPGNYGYTF.

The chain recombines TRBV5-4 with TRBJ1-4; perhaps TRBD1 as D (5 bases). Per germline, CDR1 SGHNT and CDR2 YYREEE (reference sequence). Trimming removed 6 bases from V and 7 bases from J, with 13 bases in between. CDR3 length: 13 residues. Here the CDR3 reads CASNPPRGEKLFF. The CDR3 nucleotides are TGTGCCAGCAACCCCCCTAGGGGTGAAAAACTGTTTTTT.

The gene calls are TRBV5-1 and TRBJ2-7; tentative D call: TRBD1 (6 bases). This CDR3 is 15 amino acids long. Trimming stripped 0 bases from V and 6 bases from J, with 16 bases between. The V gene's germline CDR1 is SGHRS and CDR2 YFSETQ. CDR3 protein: CASSLALNTGSEQYF. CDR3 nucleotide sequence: TGCGCCAGCAGCTTGGCCTTGAACACAGGGTCCGAGCAGTACTTC. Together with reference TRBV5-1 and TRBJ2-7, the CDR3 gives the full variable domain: KAGVTQTPRYLIKTRGQQVTLSCSPISGHRSVSWYQQTPGQGLQFLFEYFSETQRNKGNFPGRFSGRQFSNSRSEMNVSTLELGDSALYLCASSLALNTGSEQYFGPGTRLTVT.

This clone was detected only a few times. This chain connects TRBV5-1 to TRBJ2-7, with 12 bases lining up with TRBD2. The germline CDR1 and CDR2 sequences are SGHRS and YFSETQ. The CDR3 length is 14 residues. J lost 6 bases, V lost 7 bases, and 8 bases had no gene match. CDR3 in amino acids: CASESTSGSAEQYF. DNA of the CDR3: TGCGCCAGCGAGTCGACTAGCGGGAGTGCCGAGCAGTACTTC.

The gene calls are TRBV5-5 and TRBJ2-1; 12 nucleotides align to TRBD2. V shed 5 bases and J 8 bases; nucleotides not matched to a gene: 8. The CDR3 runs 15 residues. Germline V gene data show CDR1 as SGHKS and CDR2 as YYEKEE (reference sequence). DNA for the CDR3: TGTGCCAGCAGGGTAACTAGCGGGAGGCCCTATGAGCAGTTCTTC. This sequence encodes CASRVTSGRPYEQFF.

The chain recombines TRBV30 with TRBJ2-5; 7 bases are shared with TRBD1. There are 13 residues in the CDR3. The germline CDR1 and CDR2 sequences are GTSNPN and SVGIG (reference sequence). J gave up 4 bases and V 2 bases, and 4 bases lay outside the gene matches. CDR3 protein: CAWSQGGGETQYF. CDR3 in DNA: TGTGCCTGGAGTCAAGGGGGCGGAGAGACCCAGTACTTC.

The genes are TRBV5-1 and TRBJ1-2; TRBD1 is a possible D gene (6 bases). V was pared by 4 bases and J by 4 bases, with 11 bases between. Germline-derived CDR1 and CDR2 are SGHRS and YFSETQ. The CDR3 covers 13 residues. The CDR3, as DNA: TGCGCCAGCAGCACCCGGGACATCTATGGCTACACCTTC. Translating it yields CASSTRDIYGYTF.

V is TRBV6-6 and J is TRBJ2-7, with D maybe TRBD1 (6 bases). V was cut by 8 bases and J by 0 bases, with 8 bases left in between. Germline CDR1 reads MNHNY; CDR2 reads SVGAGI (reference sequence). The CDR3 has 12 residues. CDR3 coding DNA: TGTGCCAGCGGGACACTCTCCTACGAGCAGTACTTC. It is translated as CASGTLSYEQYF.

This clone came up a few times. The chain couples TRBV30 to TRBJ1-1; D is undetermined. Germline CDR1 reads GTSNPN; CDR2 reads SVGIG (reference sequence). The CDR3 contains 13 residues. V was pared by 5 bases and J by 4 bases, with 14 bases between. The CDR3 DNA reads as TGTGCCTGGGCCCCCGGGGAAGCCACTGAAGCTTTCTTT. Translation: CAWAPGEATEAFF.

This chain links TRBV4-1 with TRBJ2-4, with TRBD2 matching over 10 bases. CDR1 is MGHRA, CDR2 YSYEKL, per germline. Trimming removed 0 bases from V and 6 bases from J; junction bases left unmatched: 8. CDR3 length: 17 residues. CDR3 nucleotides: TGCGCCAGCAGCCAAGATCTGTCGAGACTAGCGGGAAACATTCAGTACTTC. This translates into CASSQDLSRLAGNIQYF.

The CDR3 loop reads CASSYDRGDTQYF. The DNA for the CDR3 is TGTGCCAGCAGCTACGACAGGGGGGATACGCAGTATTTT. The chain couples TRBV7-9 to TRBJ2-3, with 9 bases aligning to TRBD1. Germline V gives CDR1 SEHNR, CDR2 FQNEAQ (reference sequence). V dropped 4 bases and J dropped 6; count of bases not matched to a gene: 2. This CDR3 has 13 amino acids.

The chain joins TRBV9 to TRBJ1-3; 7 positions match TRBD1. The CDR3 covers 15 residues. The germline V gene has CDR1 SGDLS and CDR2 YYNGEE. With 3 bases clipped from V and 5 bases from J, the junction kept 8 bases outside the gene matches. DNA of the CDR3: TGTGCCAGCAGCGCCACTCCGACAGGGAGAAACACCATATATTTT. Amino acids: CASSATPTGRNTIYF.

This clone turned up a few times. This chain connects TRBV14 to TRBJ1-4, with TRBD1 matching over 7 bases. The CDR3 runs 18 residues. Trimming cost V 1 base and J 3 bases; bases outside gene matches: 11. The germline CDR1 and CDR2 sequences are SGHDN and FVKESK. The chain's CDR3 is CASSQAGFGGTANEKLFF. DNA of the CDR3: TGTGCCAGCAGCCAAGCTGGGTTTGGTGGGACAGCTAATGAAAAACTGTTTTTT.